These 10 T cell receptor beta chains came from one sample sequenced in a study of T cell repertoires in cytomegalovirus infection. TCRdb fed the reads into MiXCR, producing one record per CDR3 protein. Found here are just under 550,000 distinct CDR3 sequences, more than 20% of them singletons; the top ten hold around 14%. The sample was PBMCs. The receptor source for this set is a human donor in good health (CMV status not recorded). Some clones in this sample may be carry-over from other donors' samples.

This clonotype was counted a few times. CDR3 residues: CASSIGETSGLSSYNEQFF. CDR3 nucleotides: TGTGCCAGTAGTATAGGGGAGACTAGCGGGCTGAGCTCCTACAATGAGCAGTTCTTC. V usage is TRBV19 and J usage is TRBJ2-1; 10 bases agree with TRBD2. The CDR3 runs 19 residues. CDR1 and CDR2 from the germline V gene are LNHDA and SQIVND (reference sequence). With 1 base clipped from V and 0 bases from J, the junction kept 9 bases outside the gene matches.

The chain links TRBV6-2 or TRBV6-3 to TRBJ1-1; D is undetermined. V lost 2 bases and J lost 8, with 15 bases in between. There are 14 residues in the CDR3. Germline CDR1 reads MNHEY; CDR2 reads SVGEGT. Written as DNA, the CDR3 is TGTGCCAGCAGTTACGTCGTGTCGACAACGGAAGCTTTCTTT. It codes for CASSYVVSTTEAFF.

This clonotype was detected many times. The chain's CDR3 is CASSLVGRENSPLHF. CDR3 coding DNA: TGTGCCAGCAGCTTAGTGGGTCGGGAAAATTCACCCCTCCACTTT. The chain has TRBV7-6 and TRBJ1-6; D gene unclear. Trimming removed 1 base from V and 7 bases from J, with 11 bases in between. Germline V lookup: CDR1 SGHVS, CDR2 FNYEAQ. This CDR3 is built from 15 residues.

This clonotype was seen ten or more times. The chain links TRBV12-3 or TRBV12-4 to TRBJ1-1; D possibly corresponds to TRBD1 (5 bases). The ends were cut back, 4 bases at V and 0 bases at J, with 12 bases in the middle. CDR3 length equals 15 residues. CDR3 residues: CASSSADTLNTEAFF. The CDR3 nucleotides are TGTGCCAGCAGTTCCGCGGACACTCTGAACACTGAAGCTTTCTTT.

This rearrangement joins TRBV7-9 to TRBJ1-2; 8 bases line up with TRBD1. The CDR3 runs to 17 residues. In germline, CDR1 is SEHNR, CDR2 FQNEAQ (reference sequence). Trimming took 1 base from V and 4 from J; bases not matched to a gene: 11. The CDR3 DNA reads TGTGCCAGCAGCTTAGACGGAGGTGGACAGGGAGCCTATGGCTACACCTTC. Translating it yields CASSLDGGGQGAYGYTF.

At least ten counts were recorded for this clonotype. V is TRBV7-2 and J is TRBJ2-7; D is ambiguous. Germline lookup yields CDR1 SGHTA and CDR2 FQGNSA. The CDR3 has 12 amino acids. Trimming shortened V by 4 bases and J by 6 bases, and 10 bases separated the two germline ends. Here the CDR3 DNA reads TGTGCCAGCAGCTCGACCCCCGCCGAGCAGTACTTC. Protein: CASSSTPAEQYF.

This clonotype was seen at least ten times. The chain carries TRBV7-2 and TRBJ2-1; D gene uncertain. V was pared by 4 bases and J by 6 bases, with 13 bases between. This CDR3 is built from 14 residues. CDR1 is SGHTA and CDR2 is FQGNSA in the germline V gene. CDR3 coding DNA: TGTGCCAGCAGCTACCAGGCAGCCTTCAATGAGCAGTTCTTC. This gives the protein CASSYQAAFNEQFF.

The chain carries TRBV5-1 and TRBJ2-1, with 7 bases aligning to TRBD1. Germline assignment: CDR1 SGHRS and CDR2 YFSETQ. The CDR3 spans 16 residues. Trimming removed 2 bases from V and 7 bases from J; junction bases left unmatched: 12. The CDR3 reads CASSFITGAGLNEQFF. The CDR3 coding sequence is TGCGCCAGCAGCTTTATAACAGGGGCTGGTTTGAATGAGCAGTTCTTC.

This clonotype was detected ten times or more. This chain uses TRBV28 with TRBJ2-5; TRBD1 matches 8 bases. Trimming at V came to 5 bases and at J to 4 bases, leaving 0 bases not matched to a gene. Per the germline V gene, CDR1 is MDHEN and CDR2 is SYDVKM. CDR3 length: 12 residues. The CDR3 DNA is TGTGCCAGCAGTCAGGGGGCAGAGACCCAGTACTTC. It specifies CASSQGAETQYF. Based on the CDR3 plus reference TRBV28 and TRBJ2-5, the full variable domain is DVKVTQSSRYLVKRTGEKVFLECVQDMDHENMFWYRQDPGLGLRLIYFSYDVKMKEKGDIPEGYSVSREKKERFSLILESASTNQTSMYLCASSQGAETQYFGPGTRLLVL.

Of note for this clonotype: This may come from a read error, since a much larger clone is one base off. The chain recombines TRBV7-4 with TRBJ1-1; D not resolved. CDR3 size: 11 residues. V gave up 6 bases and J gave up 4 bases, with 6 bases separating them. Per the germline V gene, CDR1 is SGHVT and CDR2 is SQSDAQ. The CDR3 nucleotides are TGTGCCAGCAGGGGGATCACTGAAGCTTTCTTT. It is translated as CASRGITEAFF.